This T cell receptor (beta chain) was captured in a study of CD8+ T cells in alopecia areata. Study-level information: Grafts of skin from C3H/HeJ donors aged about 6-13 months with spontaneous alopecia went to female C3H/HeJ mice aged roughly 7-10 weeks.

Researchers sorted pooled cutaneous lymph node cells on the basis of CD4, CD8alpha, NKG2D, NKG2ACE and other markers. Points from the study as a whole: Normal skin's resident alphabeta T cells are sequenced alongside lesional scalp T cells. Clonality in lesional scalp, especially alopecia totalis/universalis, exceeded that of normal scalp. TCRs were shared less clearly across patients than in mice, possibly for HLA-related reasons.

This clone came up a few times. Antigen unknown. The listed genes are named as in mouse. The read falls 4 residues short of the CDR3 end, and the missing part is taken from the germline J gene. V gave up 3 bases and J gave up 3 bases, with 10 bases separating them. The CDR3 covers 14 residues. CDR1 and CDR2 from the germline V gene are FNHDT and SITEND (reference sequence). cDNA serving as the sequencing template came from extracted, reverse transcribed RNA. The protocol was immunoSEQ multiplex PCR, while the TCRdb copy is restricted to in-frame clones and leaves out a portion. The record shows approximately 280,000 clones for this sample, with no singletons present.

Sequencing used CD4+ T cells sorted from a lymph node. The chain uses TRBV19 and TRBJ2-1; no reliable D call. This sequence originates from a C3H/HeJ mouse with alopecia areata. MHC haplotype: H2-k. CDR3 DNA (partial): TGTGCCAGCAGTAGCGACACCGTCTATGCT. Its translation: CASSSDTVYA. The whole CDR3 protein is CASSSDTVYAEQFF.